The 9 T cell receptor beta chains below were found in one sample sequenced in a study of human thymus T cells (dated by TCRdb to between 2020 and 2021). Thymus tissue was collected as surgical resects that were removed during corrective cardiac surgery. Library creation used the immunoSEQ multiplex PCR assay. TCRdb provides this immuneACCESS table in a form limited to in-frame rearrangements. Some clones are lacking; in checked studies, under half of them reflect an unresolved V gene, and why the rest are absent is not known. A total of more than 70,000 clones appear in this sample, 90% to 98% of them only once. Clones ranked in the top ten supply roughly 0.03% of the sample. The sequenced sample was thymus tissue. These receptors originate from a boy less than two years old with a congenital heart defect but otherwise immunologically healthy.

This clone is a singleton in its sample. The V and J genes are TRBV5-4 and TRBJ2-3, with TRBD2 matching 14 bases. With V trimmed by 5 bases and J by 5 bases, 7 bases remained unmatched. Germline CDR1 SGHNT, CDR2 YYREEE (reference sequence). This CDR3 contains 16 residues. The CDR3 bases are TGTGCCAGCAGACCCGGACTAGCGGGAGGAAGAGATACGCAGTATTTT. It translates to CASRPGLAGGRDTQYF.

V and J are TRBV19 and TRBJ2-1; 9 bases map to TRBD1. V gave up 3 bases and J gave up 9 bases; unmatched junction bases: 6. This CDR3 spans 14 amino acids. Germline loops: CDR1 LNHDA, CDR2 SQIVND (reference sequence). The CDR3 DNA sequence: TGTGCCAGTAGTATTAGACAGGGGGTAGGTGAGCAGTTCTTC. It is translated as CASSIRQGVGEQFF.

The chain joins TRBV18 to TRBJ1-5; D ambiguous. Trimming shortened V by 6 bases and J by 1 base, and 4 bases separated the two germline ends. The CDR3 is 12 amino acids. Germline CDR1 and CDR2: KGHSH and LQKENI. CDR3 bases: TGTGCCAGCTCCGCCAGCAATCAGCCCCAGCATTTT. Residues: CASSASNQPQHF.

This clone came up once. J is TRBJ2-7 and V is TRBV10-3; 7 bases line up with TRBD2. Germline V gives CDR1 ENHRY, CDR2 SYGVKD. The trim removed 8 bases at V and 4 bases at J, leaving 23 bases unmatched. This CDR3 spans 18 amino acids. CDR3 bases: TGTGCCATCGCCCAGCGGGGAGGAGCCTTAGGGGTTTCTTACGAGCAGTACTTC. Protein sequence: CAIAQRGGALGVSYEQYF.

CDR3 region: CASSTGQGEVYQPQHF. The CDR3 coding sequence is TGTGCCAGTAGTACTGGACAGGGTGAGGTGTATCAGCCCCAGCATTTT. The J gene is TRBJ1-5, the V gene TRBV19; 8 bases fit TRBD1. Trimming cost V 4 bases and J 5 bases; bases outside gene matches: 10. Germline CDR1 and CDR2: LNHDA and SQIVND (reference sequence). The CDR3 covers 16 residues.

The chain employs TRBV7-9 and TRBJ1-4; D possibly corresponds to TRBD1 (5 bases). Between the trimmed V and J ends, which lost 1 base and 2 bases, there was a span of 8 bases. The CDR3 runs 15 residues. Germline V gene sequence: CDR1 SEHNR, CDR2 FQNEAQ (reference sequence). CDR3 sequence: CASSLDPGTNEKLFF. As DNA, the CDR3 is TGTGCCAGCAGCTTAGATCCAGGGACTAATGAAAAACTGTTTTTT. Using reference TRBV7-9 and TRBJ1-4 for the parts outside the CDR3, the full variable domain is DTGVSQNPRHKITKRGQNVTFRCDPISEHNRLYWYRQTLGQGPEFLTYFQNEAQLEKSRLLSDRFSAERPKGSFSTLEIQRTEQGDSAMYLCASSLDPGTNEKLFFGSGTQLSVL.

The chain recombines TRBV5-6 with TRBJ1-5; 8 bases are a match to TRBD1. Germline CDR1 reads SGHDT; CDR2 reads YYEEEE. The J segment lost 7 bases and the V segment lost 4 bases, leaving 4 bases of the junction unmatched. This CDR3 has 13 amino acids. Here the CDR3 reads CASSHRGNQPQHF. For the CDR3, the DNA is TGTGCCAGCAGCCACAGGGGGAACCAGCCCCAGCATTTT.

The chain couples TRBV7-9 to TRBJ2-3, with TRBD1 matching 8 bases. The germline V gene has CDR1 SEHNR and CDR2 FQNEAQ (reference sequence). CDR3 length: 15 residues. J lost 1 base, V lost 5 bases, and 5 bases had no gene match. For the CDR3, the DNA is TGTGCCAGCAGCCCAGGACAGGGAGGCACAGATACGCAGTATTTT. As protein: CASSPGQGGTDTQYF.

V is TRBV7-2 and J is TRBJ2-7; D uncertain. This CDR3 region has 15 residues. Germline CDR1 SGHTA, CDR2 FQGNSA. V was shortened by 1 base and J by 2 bases, with 12 bases between the two germline ends. Here the CDR3 DNA reads TGTGCCAGCAGCTTAGGCGGTAGGTTAACCTACGAGCAGTACTTC. Encoded protein: CASSLGGRLTYEQYF.